A single sample gave rise to the 18 T cell receptor beta chains below, sequenced in a study of cytomegalovirus exposure and HLA in healthy donors. The PCR ran on 60 Vbeta and 13 Jbeta primers. TCRdb's copy holds only in-frame clones and misses some; the assay was immunoSEQ multiplex PCR. The data show tens of thousands of clones, about 80% seen once. The sequencing sample was made of PBMCs. These receptor sequences come from a man in his fifties in good health and CMV-seropositive.

The V gene is TRBV5-1, the J gene TRBJ2-1; 7 bases agree with TRBD1. V trimming: 3 bases; J trimming: 7 bases; junction bases outside the gene matches: 1. The CDR3 length is 12 residues. Germline loops: CDR1 SGHRS, CDR2 YFSETQ. As DNA, the CDR3 is TGCGCCAGCAGCTGGGACAGTAATGAGCAGTTCTTC. It is translated as CASSWDSNEQFF.

V and J are TRBV19 and TRBJ1-1, with D unresolved. Germline CDR1 and CDR2: LNHDA and SQIVND (reference sequence). Trimming pared 6 bases from V and 1 base from J, leaving 9 bases between. The CDR3 is made up of 13 amino acids. The CDR3 bases are TGTGCCAGTAGGGGCTTAGGGAACACTGAAGCTTTCTTT. Its translation is CASRGLGNTEAFF.

The chain links TRBV19 to TRBJ1-6; unclear D gene. Trimming stripped 6 bases from V and 4 bases from J, with 16 bases between. Germline V gene data show CDR1 as LNHDA and CDR2 as SQIVND (reference sequence). The CDR3 runs 16 residues. CDR3 sequence: CASRPMEVRYNSPLHF. As DNA, the CDR3 is TGTGCCAGTAGACCAATGGAGGTTCGGTATAATTCACCCCTCCACTTT.

V gene TRBV11-2 combines with J gene TRBJ1-1, with D uncertain. This CDR3 is 13 amino acids long. V lost 3 bases to trimming and J lost 2 bases, with 7 bases between them. CDR1 is SGHAT, CDR2 FQNNGV, per germline. Here the CDR3 DNA reads TGTGCCAGCAGCTTGGGCTATAACACTGAAGCTTTCTTT. Residues: CASSLGYNTEAFF.

The rearrangement uses TRBV28 and TRBJ1-2; 8 nucleotides match TRBD1. This CDR3 contains 15 residues. V lost 7 bases, J lost 6 bases, and 13 bases stayed unmatched. Germline CDR1 MDHEN, CDR2 SYDVKM. The CDR3 DNA follows: TGTGCCAGCAAACAGGCAGGGGGCTTGGAGAATGGCTACACCTTC. It specifies CASKQAGGLENGYTF.

This clone was counted a few times. Here the CDR3 DNA reads TGTGCCAGCAGCTTAGGGTCCGTAGGAGGAAGGGAGCAGTTCTTC. Translating gives CASSLGSVGGREQFF. The chain couples TRBV11-3 to TRBJ2-1; D is perhaps TRBD2 (5 bases). The CDR3 loop spans 15 amino acids. Deletions cut 1 base from V and 10 bases from J, with 17 bases between. The germline gives CDR1 SGHNT, CDR2 YENEEA.

The chain joins TRBV28 to TRBJ1-1; the D is unclear. V lost 4 bases, J lost 0 bases, and 3 bases lay in between. CDR1 is MDHEN, CDR2 SYDVKM, per germline. The CDR3 sequence is 12 residues long. The CDR3 region has the DNA TGTGCCAGCAGTTCCATGAACACTGAAGCTTTCTTT. Its translation is CASSSMNTEAFF.

The chain uses TRBV7-2 and TRBJ2-4; 12 bases map to TRBD2. This CDR3 has 16 residues. After removal of 5 bases from V and 1 base from J, the junction contained 3 bases not matched to a gene. Germline V gives CDR1 SGHTA, CDR2 FQGNSA. CDR3 sequence: CASSEGLAGAKNIQYF. CDR3 nucleotide sequence: TGTGCCAGCAGCGAAGGACTAGCGGGGGCCAAAAACATTCAGTACTTC.

The chain carries TRBV30 and TRBJ2-7; 9 bases match TRBD1. Trimming took 7 bases from V and 3 from J; bases not matched to a gene: 4. Germline CDR1 GTSNPN, CDR2 SVGIG (reference sequence). The CDR3 length is 12 residues. CDR3 sequence reads: CALRQGGYEQYF. DNA of the CDR3: TGTGCCTTAAGACAGGGGGGCTACGAGCAGTACTTC.

The chain carries TRBV7-2 and TRBJ2-3; 9 bases are shared with TRBD1. V lost 4 bases, J lost 4 bases, and 3 bases stayed unmatched. The germline V gene encodes CDR1 SGHTA and CDR2 FQGNSA. This CDR3 has 14 residues. In DNA form, the CDR3 reads TGTGCCAGCAGCTCAGGACAGGGGTCAGATACGCAGTATTTT. Encoded protein: CASSSGQGSDTQYF.

The chain recombines TRBV5-1 with TRBJ2-7; D might be TRBD2 (5 bases). The germline V gene has CDR1 SGHRS and CDR2 YFSETQ. The CDR3 length is 14 residues. Trimming took 7 bases from V and 0 from J, leaving 14 bases between them. CDR3 loop: CASRDYAHSYEQYF. The CDR3 DNA follows: TGCGCCAGCCGAGACTACGCGCACTCCTACGAGCAGTACTTC. The complete variable domain, with remaining parts taken from reference TRBV5-1 and TRBJ2-7, reads KAGVTQTPRYLIKTRGQQVTLSCSPISGHRSVSWYQQTPGQGLQFLFEYFSETQRNKGNFPGRFSGRQFSNSRSEMNVSTLELGDSALYLCASRDYAHSYEQYFGPGTRLTVT.

The count of this clone is one. Germline and junction disagree at one end, which may indicate a read error. The chain is built from TRBV28 and TRBJ2-3; TRBD1 aligns across 7 bases. CDR3 length: 15 residues. From germline, CDR1 is MDHEN and CDR2 SYDVKM. In DNA, the CDR3 is TGTGCCAGCAGCTTACTGGACAGGATTACAGATACGCGGTATTTT. It yields the protein CASSLLDRITDTRYF.

This chain uses TRBV18 with TRBJ2-3; possible D gene TRBD2, 5 bases. Trimming cost V 3 bases and J 6 bases, with 7 bases left between them. The CDR3 runs 12 residues. From germline, CDR1 is KGHSH and CDR2 LQKENI. CDR3 protein: CASSPAGDTQYF. The DNA for the CDR3 is TGTGCCAGCTCACCGGCGGGCGATACGCAGTATTTT.

This clone was observed a handful of times. This rearrangement joins TRBV2 to TRBJ1-1, with 7 nucleotides matching TRBD1. The CDR3 length is 13 residues. Trimming cost V 7 bases and J 10 bases; bases outside gene matches: 12. CDR1 SNHLY and CDR2 FYNNEI come from the germline V gene. The CDR3 sequence is CASNPTGTPGAFF. The CDR3 DNA is TGTGCCAGCAACCCGACAGGGACCCCCGGAGCTTTCTTT.

The V call is TRBV11-2, the J call TRBJ2-7, with D possibly matching TRBD2 (6 bases). V was clipped by 1 base and J by 2 bases, with 12 bases between them. CDR3 length equals 15 residues. Germline CDR1 reads SGHAT; CDR2 reads FQNNGV. The CDR3: CASSLVGGTPYEQYF. CDR3 coding DNA: TGTGCCAGCAGCTTAGTCGGAGGGACTCCCTACGAGCAGTACTTC. Drawing the rest from reference TRBV11-2 and TRBJ2-7, the complete variable domain is EAGVAQSPRYKIIEKRQSVAFWCNPISGHATLYWYQQILGQGPKLLIQFQNNGVVDDSQLPKDRFSAERLKGVDSTLKIQPAKLEDSAVYLCASSLVGGTPYEQYFGPGTRLTVT.

This clone was counted a single time. V and J are TRBV11-2 and TRBJ1-2; 9 bases line up with TRBD1. The CDR3 runs to 16 residues. With V trimmed by 4 bases and J by 0 bases, 6 bases remained unmatched. CDR1 is SGHAT and CDR2 is FQNNGV in the germline V gene. CDR3 sequence reads: CASSYNTGGPNYGYTF. The CDR3 region has the DNA TGTGCCAGCAGCTACAATACAGGGGGCCCTAACTATGGCTACACCTTC.

The rearrangement joins TRBV5-1 to TRBJ2-3; 7 bases fit TRBD2. The CDR3 is made up of 16 amino acids. The V segment lost 2 bases and the J segment 1 base; nucleotides outside the gene matches: 7. Germline V lookup: CDR1 SGHRS, CDR2 YFSETQ. CDR3 sequence (DNA): TGCGCCAGCAGCTTAGGGCTAGCGGCACGCACAGATACGCAGTATTTT. Encoded protein: CASSLGLAARTDTQYF.

This clone was recorded only once. The gene calls are TRBV5-1 and TRBJ1-5; a possible D gene is TRBD1 (5 bases). CDR1 is SGHRS, CDR2 YFSETQ, per germline. The CDR3 spans 14 residues. V was clipped by 1 base and J by 7 bases, with 12 bases between them. CDR3 protein: CASSLTGDSQPQHF. The CDR3 coding sequence is TGCGCCAGCAGCTTGACAGGAGACAGCCAGCCCCAGCATTTT.